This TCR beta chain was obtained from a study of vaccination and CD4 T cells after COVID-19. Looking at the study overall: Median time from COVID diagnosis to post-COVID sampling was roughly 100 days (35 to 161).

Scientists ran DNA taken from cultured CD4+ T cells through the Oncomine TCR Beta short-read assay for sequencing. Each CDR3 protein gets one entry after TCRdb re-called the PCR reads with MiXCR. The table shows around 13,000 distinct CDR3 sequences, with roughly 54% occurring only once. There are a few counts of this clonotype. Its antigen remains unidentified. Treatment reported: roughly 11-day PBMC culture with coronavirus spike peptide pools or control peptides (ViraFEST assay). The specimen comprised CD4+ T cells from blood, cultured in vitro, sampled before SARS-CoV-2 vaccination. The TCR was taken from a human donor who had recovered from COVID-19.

The CDR3 loop is CASSYSGQGTSNQPQHF. CDR3 nucleotides: TGTGCCAGCAGTTACTCAGGACAGGGAACCAGCAATCAGCCCCAGCATTTT. The rearrangement uses TRBV6-5 and TRBJ1-5, with TRBD1 matching over 8 bases. J was trimmed by 1 base and V by 0 bases; bases with no gene match: 5. The CDR3 extends over 17 amino acids. Germline CDR1 MNHEY, CDR2 SVGAGI.